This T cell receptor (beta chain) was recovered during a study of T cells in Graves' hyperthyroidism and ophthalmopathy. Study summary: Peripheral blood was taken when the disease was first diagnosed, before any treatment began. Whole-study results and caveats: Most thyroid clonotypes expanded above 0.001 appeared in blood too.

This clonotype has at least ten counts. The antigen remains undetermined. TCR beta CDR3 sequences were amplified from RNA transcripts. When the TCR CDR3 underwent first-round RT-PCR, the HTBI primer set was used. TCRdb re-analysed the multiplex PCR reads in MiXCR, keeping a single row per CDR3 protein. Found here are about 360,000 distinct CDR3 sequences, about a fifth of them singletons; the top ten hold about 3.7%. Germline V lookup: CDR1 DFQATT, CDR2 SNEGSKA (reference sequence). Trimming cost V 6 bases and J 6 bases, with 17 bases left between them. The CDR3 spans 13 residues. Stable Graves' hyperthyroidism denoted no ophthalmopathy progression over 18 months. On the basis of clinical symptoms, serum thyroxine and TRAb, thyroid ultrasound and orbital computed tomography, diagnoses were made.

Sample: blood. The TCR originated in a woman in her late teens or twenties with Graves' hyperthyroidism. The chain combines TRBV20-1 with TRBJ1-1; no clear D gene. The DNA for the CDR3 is TGCAGTGCCCCTCCTAGGGTGGTCCCTGAAGCTTTCTTT. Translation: CSAPPRVVPEAFF.